The subject of this entry is one T cell receptor (beta chain). The sample belongs to a study of identical twins. MiXCR, run by TCRdb on the 5' RACE reads, gives a single entry per CDR3 protein. The sample consists of under 800,000 distinct CDR3 sequences, 21% of them appearing once. This CDR3 is built from 12 residues. CDR1 and CDR2 (germline): ENHRY, SYGVKD. V was shortened by 5 bases and J by 5 bases, with 6 bases between the two germline ends. The same data also contributed to another study, on T cells expressing NK-cell markers. Per that paper: Obtained from sorted CD3+CD56+NKG2C+, CD3+CD56+NKG2C- and CD3+CD56-NKG2C+ T cells were the TCR beta repertoires.

V and J are TRBV10-3 and TRBJ1-4; D ambiguous. This sequence originates from a woman between 18 and 30 years old in good health. The sample was PBMCs. CDR3 region: CAISKVNEKLFF. DNA of the CDR3: TGTGCCATCAGTAAAGTAAATGAAAAACTGTTTTTT.